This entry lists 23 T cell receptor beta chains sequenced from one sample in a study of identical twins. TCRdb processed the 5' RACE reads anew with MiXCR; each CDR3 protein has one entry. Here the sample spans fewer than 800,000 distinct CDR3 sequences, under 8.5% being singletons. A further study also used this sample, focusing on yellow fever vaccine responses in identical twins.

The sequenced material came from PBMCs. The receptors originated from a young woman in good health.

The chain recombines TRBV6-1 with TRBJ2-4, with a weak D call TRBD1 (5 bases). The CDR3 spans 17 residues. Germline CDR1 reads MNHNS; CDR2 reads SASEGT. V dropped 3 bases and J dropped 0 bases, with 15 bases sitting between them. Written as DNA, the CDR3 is TGTGCCAGCAGTGACGTTCGACAGCGACTAGCCAAAAACATTCAGTACTTC. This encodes CASSDVRQRLAKNIQYF.

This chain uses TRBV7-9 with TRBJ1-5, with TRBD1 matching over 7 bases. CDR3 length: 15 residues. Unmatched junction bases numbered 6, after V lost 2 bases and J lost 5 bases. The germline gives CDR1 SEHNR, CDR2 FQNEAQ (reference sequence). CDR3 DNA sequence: TGTGCCAGCAGCTTACGGGCAGGGGGGGATCAGCCCCAGCATTTT. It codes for CASSLRAGGDQPQHF.

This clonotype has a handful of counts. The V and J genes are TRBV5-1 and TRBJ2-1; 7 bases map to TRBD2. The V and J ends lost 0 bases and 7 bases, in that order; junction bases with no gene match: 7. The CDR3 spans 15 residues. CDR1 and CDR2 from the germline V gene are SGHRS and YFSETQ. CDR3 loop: CASSLGASGENEQFF. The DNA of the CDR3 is TGCGCCAGCAGCTTGGGGGCTAGCGGAGAAAATGAGCAGTTCTTC.

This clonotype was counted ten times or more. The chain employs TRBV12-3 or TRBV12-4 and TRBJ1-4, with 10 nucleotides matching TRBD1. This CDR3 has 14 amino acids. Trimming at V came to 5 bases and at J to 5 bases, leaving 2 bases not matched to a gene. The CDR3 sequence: CASSKGQGNEKLFF. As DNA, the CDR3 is TGTGCCAGCAGTAAGGGACAGGGGAATGAAAAACTGTTTTTT.

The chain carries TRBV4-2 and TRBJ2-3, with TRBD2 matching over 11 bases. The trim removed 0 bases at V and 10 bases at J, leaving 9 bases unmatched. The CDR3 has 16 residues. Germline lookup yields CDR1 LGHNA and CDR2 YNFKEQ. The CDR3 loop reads CASSQDLAGGVSPQYF. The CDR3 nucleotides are TGTGCCAGCAGCCAAGACCTAGCGGGAGGAGTCTCCCCGCAGTATTTT.

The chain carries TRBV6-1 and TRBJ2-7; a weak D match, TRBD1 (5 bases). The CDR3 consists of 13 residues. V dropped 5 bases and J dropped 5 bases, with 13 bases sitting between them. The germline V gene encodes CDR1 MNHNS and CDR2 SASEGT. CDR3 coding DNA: TGTGCCAGCAGTACCCCAGACAGCCACGAGCAGTACGTC. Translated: CASSTPDSHEQYV.

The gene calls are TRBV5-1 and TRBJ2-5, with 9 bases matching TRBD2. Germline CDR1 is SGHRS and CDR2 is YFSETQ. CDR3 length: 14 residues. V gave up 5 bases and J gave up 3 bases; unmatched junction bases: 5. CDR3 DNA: TGCGCCAGCAGTCCTAGCGGGGTCAAAGAGACCCAGTACTTC. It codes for CASSPSGVKETQYF.

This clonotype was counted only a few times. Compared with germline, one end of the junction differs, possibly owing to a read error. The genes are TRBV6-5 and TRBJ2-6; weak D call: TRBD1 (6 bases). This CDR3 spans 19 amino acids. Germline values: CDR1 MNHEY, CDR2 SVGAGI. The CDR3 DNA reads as TGTGCCAGCAGTTACTCGTCGGACAGAAAACTCTCTGAGGCCAACGTCCTGACTTTC. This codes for CASSYSSDRKLSEANVLTF.

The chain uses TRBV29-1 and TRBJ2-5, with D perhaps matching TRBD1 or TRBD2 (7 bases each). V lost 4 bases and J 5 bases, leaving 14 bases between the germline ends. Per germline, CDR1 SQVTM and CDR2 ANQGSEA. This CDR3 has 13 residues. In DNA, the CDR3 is TGCAGCGTTGGGGAGGGGGCCCAGGAGACCCAGTACTTC. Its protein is CSVGEGAQETQYF.

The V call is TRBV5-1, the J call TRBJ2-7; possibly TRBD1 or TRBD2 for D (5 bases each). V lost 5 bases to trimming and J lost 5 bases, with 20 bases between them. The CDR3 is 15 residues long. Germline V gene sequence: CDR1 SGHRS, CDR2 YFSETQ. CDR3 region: CASSQVGVGGDEQYF. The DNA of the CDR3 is TGCGCCAGCAGTCAAGTGGGGGTGGGCGGCGACGAGCAGTACTTC.

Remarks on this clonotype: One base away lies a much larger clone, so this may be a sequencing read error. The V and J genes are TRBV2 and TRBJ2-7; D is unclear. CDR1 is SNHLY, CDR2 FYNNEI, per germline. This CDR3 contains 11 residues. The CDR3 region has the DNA TGTGCCAGTAAGGACGGCTACGAGCAGTGCTTC. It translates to CASKDGYEQCF.

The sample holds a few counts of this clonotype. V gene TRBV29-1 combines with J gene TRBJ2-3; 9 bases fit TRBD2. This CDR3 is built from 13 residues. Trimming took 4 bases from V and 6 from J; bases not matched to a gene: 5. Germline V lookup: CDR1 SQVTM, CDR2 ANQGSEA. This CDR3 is CSVGGGGADTQYF. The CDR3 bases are TGCAGCGTTGGTGGCGGGGGGGCCGATACGCAGTATTTT.

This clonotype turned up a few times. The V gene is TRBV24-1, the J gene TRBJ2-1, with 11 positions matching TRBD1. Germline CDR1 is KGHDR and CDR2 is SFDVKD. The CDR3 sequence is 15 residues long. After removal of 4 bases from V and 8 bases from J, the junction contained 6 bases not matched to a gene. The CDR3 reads CATSDGQGASDEQFF. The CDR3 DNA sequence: TGTGCCACCAGTGACGGACAGGGGGCCTCCGATGAGCAGTTCTTC.

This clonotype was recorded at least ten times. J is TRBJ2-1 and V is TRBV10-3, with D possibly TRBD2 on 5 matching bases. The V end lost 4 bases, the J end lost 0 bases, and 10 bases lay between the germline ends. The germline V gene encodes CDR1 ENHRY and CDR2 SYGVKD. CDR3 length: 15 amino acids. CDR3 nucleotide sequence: TGTGCCATCAGTGCACTAGGGAGCTCCTACAATGAGCAGTTCTTC. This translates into CAISALGSSYNEQFF.

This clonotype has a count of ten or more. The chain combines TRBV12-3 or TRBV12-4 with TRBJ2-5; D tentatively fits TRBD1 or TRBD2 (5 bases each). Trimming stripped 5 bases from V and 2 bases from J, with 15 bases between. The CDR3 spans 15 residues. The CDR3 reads CASSPRTGLQETQYF. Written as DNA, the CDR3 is TGTGCCAGCAGTCCGCGAACAGGACTTCAAGAGACCCAGTACTTC.

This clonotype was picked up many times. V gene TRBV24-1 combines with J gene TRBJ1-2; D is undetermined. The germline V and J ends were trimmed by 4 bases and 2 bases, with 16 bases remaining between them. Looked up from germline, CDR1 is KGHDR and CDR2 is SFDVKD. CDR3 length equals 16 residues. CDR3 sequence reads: CATSDPSIQRNYGYTF. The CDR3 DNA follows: TGTGCCACCAGTGACCCTTCCATACAGCGGAACTATGGCTACACCTTC.

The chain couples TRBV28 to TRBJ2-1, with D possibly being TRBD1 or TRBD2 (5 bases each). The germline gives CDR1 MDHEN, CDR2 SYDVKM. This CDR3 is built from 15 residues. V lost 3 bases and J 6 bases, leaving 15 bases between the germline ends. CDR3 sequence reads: CASSFEGLLINEQFF. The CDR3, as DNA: TGTGCCAGCAGTTTTGAGGGGCTGCTAATCAATGAGCAGTTCTTC.

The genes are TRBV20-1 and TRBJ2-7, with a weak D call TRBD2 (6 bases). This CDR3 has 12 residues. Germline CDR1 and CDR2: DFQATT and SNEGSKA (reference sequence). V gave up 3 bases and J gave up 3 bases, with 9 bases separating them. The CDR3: CSAREGYYEQYF. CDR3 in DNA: TGCAGTGCTAGGGAGGGTTACTACGAGCAGTACTTC.

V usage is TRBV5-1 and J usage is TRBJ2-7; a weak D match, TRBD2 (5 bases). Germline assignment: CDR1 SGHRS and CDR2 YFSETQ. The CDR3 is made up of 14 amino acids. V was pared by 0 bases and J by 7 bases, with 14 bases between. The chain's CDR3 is CASSLGRTTGEQYF. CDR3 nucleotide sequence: TGCGCCAGCAGCTTGGGGAGGACGACTGGAGAGCAGTACTTC.

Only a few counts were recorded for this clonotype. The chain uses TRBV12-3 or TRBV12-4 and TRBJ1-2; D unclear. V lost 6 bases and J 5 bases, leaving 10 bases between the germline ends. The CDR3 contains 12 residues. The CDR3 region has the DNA TGTGCCAGCAGCACGACGGAATATGGCTACACCTTC. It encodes CASSTTEYGYTF.

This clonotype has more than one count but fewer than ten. CDR3 amino acids: CASSQGGRDYGYTF. CDR3 nucleotides: TGTGCCAGCAGCCAAGGGGGCAGGGACTATGGCTACACCTTC. V is TRBV4-2 and J is TRBJ1-2, with D tentatively TRBD1 (5 bases). CDR1 LGHNA and CDR2 YNFKEQ come from the germline V gene. This CDR3 spans 14 amino acids. Trimming cost V 1 base and J 3 bases, with 9 bases left between them.

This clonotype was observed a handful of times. CDR3 nucleotides: TGTGCCAGCAGTCCAGGCAGGGGGTCTGGGGCCAACGTCCTGACTTTC. Protein: CASSPGRGSGANVLTF. This rearrangement joins TRBV12-3 or TRBV12-4 to TRBJ2-6; TRBD1 matches at 7 bases. The CDR3 spans 16 residues. The trim removed 5 bases at V and 1 base at J, leaving 5 bases unmatched.

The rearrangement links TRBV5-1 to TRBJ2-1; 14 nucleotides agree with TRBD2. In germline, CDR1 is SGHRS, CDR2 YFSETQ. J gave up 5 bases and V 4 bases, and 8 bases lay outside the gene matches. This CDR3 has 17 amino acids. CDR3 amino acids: CASSNIGLAGGNNEQFF. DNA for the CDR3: TGCGCCAGCAGCAATATCGGACTAGCGGGGGGCAACAATGAGCAGTTCTTC.